A selection of T cell receptor beta chains follows, all from one sample in a study of T cells in Graves' hyperthyroidism and ophthalmopathy. TCRdb recomputed calls from the multiplex PCR reads with MiXCR, one row per CDR3 protein. There are about 690,000 distinct CDR3 sequences in the sample; 15% to 20% occur only once, and 15% to 17% lies in the top ten. Input material: blood. These receptors were obtained from a man aged 50-59 years with Graves' hyperthyroidism. The CDR3 runs from the conserved cysteine through the conserved F or W. Fields, in order: V gene, D gene, clone size, CDR3 length, J gene, CDR3 protein, CDR3 DNA. The D gene is left open where the match is weak. Clone size appears in some rows only: once, few, many, or a class for an expanded clone.

v_gene: TRBV9; d_gene: TRBD2; abundance: many; len: 15; j_gene: TRBJ2-7; CDR3aa: CASSVVGTIGYEQYF; CDR3nt: TGTGCCAGCAGCGTAGTGGGGACTATAGGCTACGAGCAGTACTTC
v_gene: TRBV29-1; d_gene: NA; abundance: NA; len: 12; j_gene: TRBJ2-7; CDR3aa: CSVRLGSYEQYF; CDR3nt: TGCAGCGTTAGGTTGGGTTCCTACGAGCAGTACTTC
v_gene: TRBV9; d_gene: TRBD1; abundance: NA; len: 14; j_gene: TRBJ1-2; CDR3aa: CASSLTQGAGGYTF; CDR3nt: TGTGCCAGCAGCCTTACACAGGGGGCGGGTGGCTACACCTTC
v_gene: TRBV11-2; d_gene: NA; abundance: many; len: 13; j_gene: TRBJ2-3; CDR3aa: CASSAARFHTQYF; CDR3nt: TGTGCCAGCAGCGCCGCCAGGTTTCATACGCAGTATTTT
v_gene: TRBV25-1; d_gene: TRBD2; abundance: NA; len: 16; j_gene: TRBJ2-3; CDR3aa: CASKKSLAGKTDTQYF; CDR3nt: TGTGCCAGCAAGAAATCACTAGCGGGGAAGACAGATACGCAGTATTTT
v_gene: TRBV6-2/TRBV6-3; d_gene: NA; abundance: many; len: 13; j_gene: TRBJ1-5; CDR3aa: CASSFFSNQPQHF; CDR3nt: TGTGCCAGCAGTTTTTTTAGCAATCAGCCCCAGCATTTT
v_gene: TRBV6-1; d_gene: NA; abundance: few; len: 14; j_gene: TRBJ2-5; CDR3aa: CASGEWGVWETQYF; CDR3nt: TGTGCCAGCGGTGAATGGGGGGTCTGGGAGACCCAGTACTTC
v_gene: TRBV4-1; d_gene: NA; abundance: NA; len: 16; j_gene: TRBJ1-2; CDR3aa: CASSHANRYISSGYTF; CDR3nt: TGCGCCAGCAGCCATGCTAACAGATACATCTCCTCTGGCTACACCTTC
v_gene: TRBV2; d_gene: NA; abundance: many; len: 11; j_gene: TRBJ2-5; CDR3aa: CASSNMETQYF; CDR3nt: TGTGCCAGCTCCAACATGGAGACCCAGTACTTC
v_gene: TRBV6-5; d_gene: NA; abundance: NA; len: 21; j_gene: TRBJ2-3; CDR3aa: CASSYSADAPIPEQGTDTQYF; CDR3nt: TGTGCCAGCAGTTATTCAGCGGACGCGCCAATCCCCGAACAAGGCACAGATACGCAGTATTTT
v_gene: TRBV7-9; d_gene: TRBD1; abundance: few; len: 14; j_gene: TRBJ1-1; CDR3aa: CASSLERDRVEAFF; CDR3nt: TGTGCCAGCAGCTTAGAACGGGACAGGGTGGAAGCTTTCTTT